This is a list of T cell receptor beta chains from one sample in a study of blood T cells in healthy people across ages. TCRdb independently ran MiXCR on the 5' RACE reads; one entry per CDR3 protein. The data contain roughly 550,000 distinct CDR3 sequences, around 24% of them seen just once; the ten biggest clones take up roughly 9%. The data also belong to a second study, concerning T cells of mothers and their children.

Sequenced material: blood. The receptors here all came from a boy between 10 and 17 years old in good health. CDR3s include the opening cysteine and the closing phenylalanine or tryptophan. Fields, in order: V gene, D gene, clone size, J gene, CDR3 protein, CDR3 DNA. The D gene is left open where the match is weak. Not all rows give a size; the values are once, few, many and, for expanded clones, a class.

TRBV7-2,-,-,TRBJ1-2,CASRRPNEGYTF,TGTGCCAGCAGGAGGCCCAACGAGGGCTACACCTTC
TRBV10-3,-,-,TRBJ2-1,CAISEEPYNEQFF,TGTGCCATCAGTGAGGAGCCCTACAATGAGCAGTTCTTC
TRBV28,-,-,TRBJ2-1,CAASEGSSYNEQFF,TGTGCCGCCTCAGAGGGTAGCTCCTACAATGAGCAGTTCTTC
TRBV20-1,-,-,TRBJ2-3,CSARPHAGYPSTDTQYF,TGCAGTGCTAGACCCCATGCGGGCTACCCTAGCACAGATACGCAGTATTTT
TRBV6-1,-,-,TRBJ2-7,CASSERTLITYEQYF,TGTGCCAGCAGTGAACGGACACTGATTACCTACGAGCAGTACTTC
TRBV6-2/TRBV6-3,-,-,TRBJ1-5,CASSFVVQVGGYEQPQHF,TGTGCCAGCAGTTTTGTAGTCCAGGTCGGAGGGTATGAACAGCCCCAGCATTTT
TRBV12-3/TRBV12-4,TRBD1,-,TRBJ1-5,CASSPPGQGVGQPQHF,TGTGCCAGCAGTCCCCCGGGACAGGGAGTCGGTCAGCCCCAGCATTTT
TRBV6-1,-,few,TRBJ2-5,CAKRARVQETQYF,TGTGCCAAGAGGGCGCGAGTTCAAGAGACCCAGTACTTC
TRBV7-9,TRBD1,-,TRBJ1-1,CASSLVSGRGDTEAFF,TGTGCCAGCAGCTTAGTCAGTGGCAGGGGGGACACTGAAGCTTTCTTT
TRBV7-9,TRBD1,-,TRBJ1-5,CASSQIQGNQPQHF,TGTGCCAGCAGCCAGATACAGGGGAATCAGCCCCAGCATTTT
TRBV9,TRBD1,-,TRBJ1-6,CASSQGTGALPLHF,TGTGCCAGCAGCCAAGGGACAGGGGCCCTTCCCCTCCACTTT
TRBV19,TRBD1,few,TRBJ2-7,CASSRQGLYEQYF,TGTGCCAGTAGTCGACAGGGCCTATACGAGCAGTACTTC
TRBV5-1,TRBD1,few,TRBJ2-2,CASSPDRGATGELFF,TGCGCCAGCAGCCCCGACAGGGGAGCCACCGGGGAGCTGTTTTTT
TRBV7-6,TRBD1,few,TRBJ2-1,CASSSGQGVGNEVQFF,TGTGCCAGCAGCTCGGGACAGGGTGTCGGGAATGAGGTGCAGTTCTTC
TRBV13,-,few,TRBJ2-2,CAWGDTNTGELFF,TGTGCCTGGGGGGATACGAACACCGGGGAGCTGTTTTTT
TRBV4-3,-,-,TRBJ2-3,CASSQAPWRTSVPDTQYF,TGCGCCAGCAGCCAAGCCCCATGGCGCACCTCAGTCCCAGATACGCAGTATTTT
TRBV7-9,-,-,TRBJ1-1,CASSRDVDAEAFF,TGTGCCAGCAGCAGGGACGTCGACGCTGAAGCTTTCTTT
TRBV20-1,-,-,TRBJ1-1,CSAREEDLMNTEAFF,TGCAGTGCTCGGGAGGAGGACCTAATGAACACTGAAGCTTTCTTT
TRBV20-1,-,-,TRBJ1-6,CSASSSQRNSPLHF,TGCAGTGCTAGTTCTTCGCAGAGGAATTCACCCCTCCACTTT
TRBV28,-,-,TRBJ2-7,CASSYSGARYEQYF,TGTGCCAGCAGTTATTCAGGGGCTCGCTACGAGCAGTACTTC
TRBV7-8,TRBD1,-,TRBJ2-5,CASSATGGETQYF,TGTGCCAGCAGCGCTACAGGGGGAGAGACCCAGTACTTC
TRBV4-3,-,few,TRBJ2-7,CASSQEFGTSYEQYF,TGCGCCAGCAGCCAAGAGTTTGGCACCTCCTACGAGCAGTACTTC
TRBV10-3,-,-,TRBJ2-7,CAISPLPGEQYF,TGTGCCATCAGCCCCCTCCCGGGTGAGCAGTACTTC
TRBV7-8,TRBD1,many,TRBJ2-7,CASGRGTGVEQYF,TGTGCCAGCGGTAGGGGGACAGGGGTCGAGCAGTACTTC
TRBV20-1,TRBD2,-,TRBJ2-3,CSASLAAGESTDTQYF,TGCAGTGCTTCCTTGGCCGCGGGGGAAAGCACAGATACGCAGTATTTT
TRBV7-9,TRBD1,-,TRBJ2-5,CASSKDRGLQETQYF,TGTGCCAGCAGCAAGGACAGGGGCCTACAAGAGACCCAGTACTTC
TRBV7-9,-,many,TRBJ2-1,CASSFSRNNEQFF,TGTGCCAGCAGCTTTAGCAGGAACAATGAGCAGTTCTTC
TRBV6-4,TRBD1,many,TRBJ2-5,CASSEDRGGTQYF,TGTGCCAGCAGTGAAGACAGGGGAGGGACCCAGTACTTC
TRBV4-2,-,-,TRBJ2-1,CASGQDVGSYNAQFF,TGTGCCAGCGGCCAAGATGTCGGGTCCTACAATGCGCAGTTCTTC
TRBV4-1,-,few,TRBJ2-3,CASSQEATDTQYF,TGCGCCAGCAGCCAAGAGGCAACAGATACGCAGTATTTT
TRBV14,-,-,TRBJ2-5,CASSRDLETLYF,TGTGCCAGCAGTCGGGACTTAGAGACCCTGTACTTC
TRBV2,-,-,TRBJ2-2,CASSDRSIRAANTGELFF,TGTGCCAGCAGTGATCGTAGTATCAGGGCCGCGAACACCGGGGAGCTGTTTTTT
TRBV5-6,-,-,TRBJ2-5,CASSLVHPGAQIRYQETQYF,TGTGCCAGCAGCTTGGTACACCCGGGGGCCCAAATTAGGTACCAAGAGACCCAGTACTTC
TRBV7-2,TRBD2,-,TRBJ2-3,CASSLVGTSGRGGTDTQYF,TGTGCCAGCAGCTTAGTCGGCACTAGCGGGAGAGGTGGGACAGATACGCAGTATTTT
TRBV28,-,-,TRBJ1-4,CASSLWVQGNEKLFF,TGTGCCAGCAGTTTATGGGTCCAGGGGAATGAAAAACTGTTTTTT
TRBV6-1,-,-,TRBJ2-5,CASSELDRVETQYF,TGTGCCAGCAGTGAACTTGATAGGGTAGAGACCCAGTACTTC
TRBV20-1,-,few,TRBJ2-4,CSARDLNWDVNIQYF,TGCAGTGCTAGAGATTTGAATTGGGACGTAAACATTCAGTACTTC
TRBV27,-,-,TRBJ2-7,CASSLEGRNYEQYF,TGTGCCAGCAGTTTAGAGGGGAGGAATTACGAGCAGTACTTC
TRBV28,-,-,TRBJ2-7,CASSFRTGVYEQYF,TGTGCCAGCAGTTTCAGGACGGGCGTTTACGAGCAGTACTTC
TRBV5-1,-,many,TRBJ2-4,CASSLDGRGGKNIQYF,TGCGCCAGCAGCTTGGACGGACGAGGGGGCAAAAACATTCAGTACTTC
TRBV6-6,-,few,TRBJ1-5,CASSYHGTWNQPQHF,TGTGCCAGCAGTTACCACGGGACTTGGAATCAGCCCCAGCATTTT
TRBV7-8,TRBD2,few,TRBJ2-5,CASSLAVAGGLETQYF,TGTGCCAGCAGCTTAGCGGTAGCGGGGGGGCTAGAGACCCAGTACTTC
TRBV5-1,TRBD1,few,TRBJ2-7,CASSSATGGWTYEQYF,TGCGCCAGCAGCTCAGCAACAGGGGGATGGACCTACGAGCAGTACTTC
TRBV29-1,TRBD2,few,TRBJ2-1,CSVDPKGLAGGLNEQFF,TGCAGCGTTGACCCCAAAGGACTAGCGGGGGGGCTCAATGAGCAGTTCTTC
TRBV9,TRBD2,-,TRBJ2-1,CASSVGAGESYNEQFF,TGTGCCAGCAGCGTAGGGGCGGGGGAATCCTACAATGAGCAGTTCTTC
TRBV4-3,TRBD1,-,TRBJ2-6,CASSPGQGHSGANVLTF,TGCGCCAGCAGCCCGGGACAGGGCCACTCTGGGGCCAACGTCCTGACTTTC
TRBV7-2,-,-,TRBJ1-1,CASSFQGTNTEAFF,TGTGCCAGCAGCTTCCAGGGAACGAACACTGAAGCTTTCTTT
TRBV24-1,-,-,TRBJ2-7,CATSESGQTYEQYF,TGTGCCACCAGTGAGTCAGGACAGACCTACGAGCAGTACTTC
TRBV7-2,-,-,TRBJ2-1,CASSPRFYEQFF,TGTGCCAGCAGCCCTCGGTTTTATGAGCAGTTCTTC
TRBV28,TRBD2,-,TRBJ2-1,CASSPGGLENNEQFF,TGTGCCAGCAGCCCCGGGGGACTAGAAAACAATGAGCAGTTCTTC
TRBV20-1,TRBD1,few,TRBJ2-7,CSARVNRGSYEQYF,TGCAGTGCTAGAGTTAACAGGGGTTCCTACGAGCAGTACTTC
TRBV29-1,-,few,TRBJ2-7,CSVGLDSYEQYF,TGCAGCGTTGGGCTCGACTCCTACGAGCAGTACTTC
TRBV20-1,-,-,TRBJ2-5,CSARWCKQETQYF,TGCAGTGCTAGATGGTGTAAGCAAGAGACCCAGTACTTC
TRBV24-1,-,-,TRBJ2-5,CATSDLQPGASQETQYF,TGTGCCACCAGTGATTTGCAGCCGGGGGCAAGTCAAGAGACCCAGTACTTC
TRBV20-1,TRBD2,-,TRBJ2-7,CSAEYKGTSGWYEQYF,TGCAGTGCTGAATATAAAGGGACTAGCGGTTGGTACGAGCAGTACTTC
TRBV6-5,-,-,TRBJ2-2,CASSYRVSRGNTGELFF,TGTGCCAGCAGTTACCGGGTGTCGCGGGGAAACACCGGGGAGCTGTTTTTT
TRBV29-1,-,few,TRBJ1-1,CSVDEFNGGYTEAFF,TGCAGCGTTGATGAATTTAATGGGGGGTACACTGAAGCTTTCTTT
TRBV29-1,-,few,TRBJ2-3,CSVDGLFSTDTQYF,TGCAGCGTTGACGGCCTTTTTAGCACAGATACGCAGTATTTT
TRBV30,-,-,TRBJ2-1,CAWRPEAGHRQFF,TGTGCCTGGAGACCGGAGGCAGGACATCGGCAGTTCTTC